This T cell receptor beta chain came from a study of blood T cell repertoires in COVID-19. Study overall: The study drew acute and convalescent COVID-19 samples from the United States, Italy and Spain. The analysed material was cDNA or gDNA that came from T cells, B-cell-depleted T cells, or PBMCs.

Original processing notes: Amplification from reference gene primers served as the basis for estimated nucleated cell counts. Some clones are missing from TCRdb's copy, which holds only in-frame ones; the method was immunoSEQ multiplex PCR. The V and J calls and clone size come from that table; D and trimming were worked out from the DNA. Of around 160,000 clones in the sample, 81% were seen once. V lost 6 bases to trimming and J lost 6 bases; unmatched junction nucleotides: 8. The CDR3 spans 15 residues. CDR1 is LNHDA and CDR2 is SQIVND in the germline V gene (reference sequence). This clonotype was sampled from a human donor with acute or convalescent COVID-19. The donor label of this sample is uncertain. Material for sequencing was peripheral blood. This chain connects TRBV19 to TRBJ1-5; TRBD1 aligns across 10 bases. CDR3 bases: TGTGCCAGTAGCCGGGACAGGGGAGCTGGTCAGCCCCAGCATTTT. It encodes CASSRDRGAGQPQHF.